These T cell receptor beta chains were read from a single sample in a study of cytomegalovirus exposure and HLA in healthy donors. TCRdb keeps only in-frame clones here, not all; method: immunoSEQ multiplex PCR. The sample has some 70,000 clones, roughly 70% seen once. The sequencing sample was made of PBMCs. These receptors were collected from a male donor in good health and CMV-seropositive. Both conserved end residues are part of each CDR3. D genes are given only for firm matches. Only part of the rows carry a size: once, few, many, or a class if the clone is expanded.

CDR3 protein: CASSGRGPFYEQYF; CDR3 DNA: TGTGCCAGCAGTGGGCGGGGGCCATTCTACGAGCAGTACTTC; D gene: .; clone size: .; V gene: TRBV6-4; J gene: TRBJ2-7
CDR3 protein: CASSLAGETQYF; CDR3 DNA: TGCGCCAGCAGCTTGGCCGGGGAGACCCAGTACTTC; D gene: .; clone size: .; V gene: TRBV5-1; J gene: TRBJ2-5
CDR3 protein: CASSFELQGYTF; CDR3 DNA: TGTGCCAGCAGCTTTGAGTTGCAAGGCTACACCTTC; D gene: .; clone size: .; V gene: TRBV5-5; J gene: TRBJ1-2
CDR3 protein: CASSLENAGEQYF; CDR3 DNA: TGTGCCAGCAGCTTAGAGAATGCGGGCGAGCAGTACTTC; D gene: .; clone size: few; V gene: TRBV11-2; J gene: TRBJ2-7
CDR3 protein: CASSQNRGINTGELFF; CDR3 DNA: TGCGCCAGCAGCCAAAATCGGGGGATAAACACCGGGGAGCTGTTTTTT; D gene: .; clone size: few; V gene: TRBV4-3; J gene: TRBJ2-2
CDR3 protein: CASSYSPQESYEQYF; CDR3 DNA: TGTGCCAGCAGTTACTCCCCGCAGGAATCCTACGAGCAGTACTTC; D gene: .; clone size: few; V gene: TRBV6-6; J gene: TRBJ2-7
CDR3 protein: CASSLEEGAEGETQYF; CDR3 DNA: TGCGCCAGCAGCTTGGAGGAGGGGGCGGAAGGAGAGACCCAGTACTTC; D gene: .; clone size: few; V gene: TRBV5-1; J gene: TRBJ2-5
CDR3 protein: CASSLAPGTYEQYF; CDR3 DNA: TGTGCCAGCAGTTTAGCTCCGGGAACCTACGAGCAGTACTTC; D gene: .; clone size: .; V gene: TRBV27; J gene: TRBJ2-7
CDR3 protein: CASSPGLGEGTEAFF; CDR3 DNA: TGCGCCAGCAGCCCGGGACTCGGAGAAGGCACTGAAGCTTTCTTT; D gene: .; clone size: .; V gene: TRBV4-3; J gene: TRBJ1-1
CDR3 protein: CASSPLALAGGNEQFF; CDR3 DNA: TGTGCCAGCTCACCATTGGCGCTAGCGGGGGGGAATGAGCAGTTCTTC; D gene: TRBD2; clone size: .; V gene: TRBV18; J gene: TRBJ2-1
CDR3 protein: CASSPTGGGNTEAFF; CDR3 DNA: TGCGCCAGCAGCCCGACAGGGGGCGGGAACACTGAAGCTTTCTTT; D gene: TRBD1; clone size: few; V gene: TRBV5-1; J gene: TRBJ1-1
CDR3 protein: CASSQSGQPPTWAFF; CDR3 DNA: TGTGCCAGCTCCCAGAGTGGGCAACCCCCAACTTGGGCTTTCTTT; D gene: .; clone size: once; V gene: TRBV9; J gene: TRBJ1-1
CDR3 protein: CASSLGMGGDTQYF; CDR3 DNA: TGCGCCAGCAGCCTCGGTATGGGGGGGGATACGCAGTATTTT; D gene: TRBD2; clone size: .; V gene: TRBV5-1; J gene: TRBJ2-3
CDR3 protein: CASSVRSDSYDYGYTF; CDR3 DNA: TGTGCCAGCAGCGTAAGGTCGGACAGTTATGACTATGGCTACACCTTC; D gene: .; clone size: .; V gene: TRBV9; J gene: TRBJ1-2
CDR3 protein: CASSQQEGTGYTF; CDR3 DNA: TGTGCCAGCTCACAACAGGAAGGTACGGGCTACACCTTC; D gene: .; clone size: .; V gene: TRBV18; J gene: TRBJ1-2
CDR3 protein: CASRESITTGRANEKLFF; CDR3 DNA: TGTGCCAGCAGAGAATCAATAACAACAGGGAGGGCTAATGAAAAACTGTTTTTT; D gene: .; clone size: .; V gene: TRBV6-1; J gene: TRBJ1-4
CDR3 protein: CASSETPSGRAYEQFF; CDR3 DNA: TGTGCCAGCAGCGAGACCCCTAGCGGGAGAGCCTATGAGCAGTTCTTC; D gene: TRBD2; clone size: .; V gene: TRBV9; J gene: TRBJ2-1
CDR3 protein: CASSLQGSTDTQYF; CDR3 DNA: TGTGCCAGCAGCTTACAGGGATCCACAGATACGCAGTATTTT; D gene: .; clone size: .; V gene: TRBV5-4; J gene: TRBJ2-3
CDR3 protein: CASSASLAGGSLYEQYF; CDR3 DNA: TGTGCCAGCAGCGCTTCACTAGCGGGAGGTTCCCTTTACGAGCAGTACTTC; D gene: TRBD2; clone size: .; V gene: TRBV9; J gene: TRBJ2-7
CDR3 protein: CASSPYGTGQPYEQYF; CDR3 DNA: TGTGCCAGCTCACCTTACGGGACAGGGCAACCTTACGAGCAGTACTTC; D gene: TRBD1; clone size: .; V gene: TRBV18; J gene: TRBJ2-7
CDR3 protein: CASSPLTGTNYGYTF; CDR3 DNA: TGTGCCAGCAGCCCCTTGACAGGGACTAACTATGGCTACACCTTC; D gene: TRBD1; clone size: once; V gene: TRBV14; J gene: TRBJ1-2
CDR3 protein: CASTLSVYNSPLHF; CDR3 DNA: TGTGCCAGCACGCTCAGTGTCTATAATTCACCCCTCCACTTT; D gene: .; clone size: .; V gene: TRBV21-1; J gene: TRBJ1-6
CDR3 protein: CASSHVAGGPLNEQFF; CDR3 DNA: TGCGCCAGCAGCCACGTAGCGGGAGGGCCTCTCAATGAGCAGTTCTTC; D gene: TRBD2; clone size: once; V gene: TRBV4-1; J gene: TRBJ2-1
CDR3 protein: CASSQGLAGGGVRSEQYF; CDR3 DNA: TGCGCCAGCAGCCAGGGACTAGCGGGTGGTGGGGTAAGAAGCGAGCAGTACTTC; D gene: TRBD2; clone size: .; V gene: TRBV4-1; J gene: TRBJ2-7
CDR3 protein: CASSLELSANYGYTF; CDR3 DNA: TGTGCCAGCAGCTTAGAATTGTCAGCTAACTATGGCTACACCTTC; D gene: .; clone size: few; V gene: TRBV7-2; J gene: TRBJ1-2
CDR3 protein: CASSLQGASHEQYF; CDR3 DNA: TGTGCCAGCAGCTTACAGGGGGCGTCCCACGAGCAGTACTTC; D gene: TRBD1; clone size: .; V gene: TRBV7-9; J gene: TRBJ2-7
CDR3 protein: CASREEGNTGELFF; CDR3 DNA: TGCGCCAGCAGGGAGGAGGGGAACACCGGGGAGCTGTTTTTT; D gene: .; clone size: .; V gene: TRBV5-1; J gene: TRBJ2-2
CDR3 protein: CASSFQGRNQPQHF; CDR3 DNA: TGTGCCAGCAGCTTTCAGGGTAGGAATCAGCCCCAGCATTTT; D gene: .; clone size: .; V gene: TRBV5-6; J gene: TRBJ1-5